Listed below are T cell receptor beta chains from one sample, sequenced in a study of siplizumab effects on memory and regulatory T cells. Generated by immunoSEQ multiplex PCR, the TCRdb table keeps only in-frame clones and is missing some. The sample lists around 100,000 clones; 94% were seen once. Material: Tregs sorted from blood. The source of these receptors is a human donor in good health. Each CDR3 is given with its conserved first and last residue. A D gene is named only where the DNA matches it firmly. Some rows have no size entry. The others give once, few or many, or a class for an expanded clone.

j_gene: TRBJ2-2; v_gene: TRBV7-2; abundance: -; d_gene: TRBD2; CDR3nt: TGTGCCAGCAGCCGACTAGCGGGATTAAGTCCCGGGGAGCTGTTTTTT; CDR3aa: CASSRLAGLSPGELFF
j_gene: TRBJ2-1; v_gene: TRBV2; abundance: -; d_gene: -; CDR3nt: TGTGCCAGCAGAACCCTAGTCTACAATGAGCAGTTCTTC; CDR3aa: CASRTLVYNEQFF
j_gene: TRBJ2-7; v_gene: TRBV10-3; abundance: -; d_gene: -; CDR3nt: TGTGCCATCAGTGGGGGCGGGACGGGGGTCCCATACGAGCAGTACTTC; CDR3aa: CAISGGGTGVPYEQYF
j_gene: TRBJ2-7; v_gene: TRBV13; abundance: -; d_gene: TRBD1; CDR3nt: TGTGCCAGCAGCTCAACCCCGACAGGGGCAGTTCTAGACGAGCAGTACTTC; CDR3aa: CASSSTPTGAVLDEQYF
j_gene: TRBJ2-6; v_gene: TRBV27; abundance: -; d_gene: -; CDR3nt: TGTGCCAGCAGACTAGGAGGCGCTGGGGCCAACGTCCTGACTTTC; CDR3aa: CASRLGGAGANVLTF
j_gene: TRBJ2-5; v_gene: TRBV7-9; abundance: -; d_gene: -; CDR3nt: TGTGCCAGCACCGGACAAGAGACCCAGTACTTC; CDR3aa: CASTGQETQYF
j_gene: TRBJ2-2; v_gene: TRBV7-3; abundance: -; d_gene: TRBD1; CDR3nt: TGTGCCAGCAGCTTAAGACAGGGTCGGACCGGGGAGCTGTTTTTT; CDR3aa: CASSLRQGRTGELFF
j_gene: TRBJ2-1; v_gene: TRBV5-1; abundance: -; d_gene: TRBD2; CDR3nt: TGCGCCAGCAGCAGGACTGGGACTAGCGGCACCTCTGCGTTCTTC; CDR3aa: CASSRTGTSGTSAFF
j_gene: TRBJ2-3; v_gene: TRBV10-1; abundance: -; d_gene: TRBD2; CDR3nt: TGCGCCAGCAGTGGACTAGCGGGAGTGGGCACAGATACGCAGTATTTT; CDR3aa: CASSGLAGVGTDTQYF
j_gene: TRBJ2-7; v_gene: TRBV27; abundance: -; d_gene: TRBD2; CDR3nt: TGTGCCAGCAGTTTATACGGGGGGGACTATATCTACGAGCAGTACTTC; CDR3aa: CASSLYGGDYIYEQYF
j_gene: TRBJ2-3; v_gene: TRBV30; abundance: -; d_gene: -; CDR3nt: TGTGCCTGGAACCCGCGGCGGTTTTACACAGATACGCAGTATTTT; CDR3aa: CAWNPRRFYTDTQYF
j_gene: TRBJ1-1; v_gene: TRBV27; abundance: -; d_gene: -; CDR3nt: TGTGCCAGCAGTTTATTCCGGCAGGAGCCTATGAACACTGAAGCTTTCTTT; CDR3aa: CASSLFRQEPMNTEAFF
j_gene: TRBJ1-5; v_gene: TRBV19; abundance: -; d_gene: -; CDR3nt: TGTGCCAGTAAAGCGGTCGGGTGGCAGCCCCAGCATTTT; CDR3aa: CASKAVGWQPQHF
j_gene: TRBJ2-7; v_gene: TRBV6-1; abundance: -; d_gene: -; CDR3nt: TGTGCTTACCAGGTTTCCCTCTACGAGCAGTACTTC; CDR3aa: CAYQVSLYEQYF
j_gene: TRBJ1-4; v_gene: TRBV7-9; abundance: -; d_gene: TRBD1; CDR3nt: TGTGCCAGCAGCCCCGGGCCCAGGGGGCCTAATGAAAAACTGTTTTTT; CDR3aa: CASSPGPRGPNEKLFF
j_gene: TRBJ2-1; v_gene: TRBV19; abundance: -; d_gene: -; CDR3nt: TGTGCCAGTAGCCCCAAGACGGACTCAGGGCAGTTCTTC; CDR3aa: CASSPKTDSGQFF
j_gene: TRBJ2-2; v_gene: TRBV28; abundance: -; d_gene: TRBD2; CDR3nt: TGTGCCAGCAGACTGGGACTAGCGGGAGTAACTGGGGAGCTGTTTTTT; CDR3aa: CASRLGLAGVTGELFF
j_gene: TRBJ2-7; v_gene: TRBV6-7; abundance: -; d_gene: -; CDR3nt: TGTGCCAGCAGTCCGCGGATGGACGCACAAAGCGAGCAGTACTTC; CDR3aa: CASSPRMDAQSEQYF
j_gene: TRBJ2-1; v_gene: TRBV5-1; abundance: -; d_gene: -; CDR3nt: TGCGCCAGCAGCTTGGATGGGGGAGGCTCCTACAATGAGCAGTTCTTC; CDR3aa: CASSLDGGGSYNEQFF
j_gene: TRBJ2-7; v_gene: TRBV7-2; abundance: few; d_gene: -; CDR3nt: TGTGCCAGCAGCTCTGACTGGGTGGTCTCCTACGAGCAGTACTTC; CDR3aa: CASSSDWVVSYEQYF
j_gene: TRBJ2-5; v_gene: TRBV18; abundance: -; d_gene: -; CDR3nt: TGTGCCAGCTCACCACTTGTCGATTGGGAGACCCAGTACTTC; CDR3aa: CASSPLVDWETQYF
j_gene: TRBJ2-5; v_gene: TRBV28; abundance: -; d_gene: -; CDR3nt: TGTGCCAGCAGTTTAGTGGGGTCCCAGTACTTC; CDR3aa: CASSLVGSQYF
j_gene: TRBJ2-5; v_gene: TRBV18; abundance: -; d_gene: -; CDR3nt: TGTGCCAGCTCACGGGGCGGGCTAGAGACCCAGTACTTC; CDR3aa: CASSRGGLETQYF
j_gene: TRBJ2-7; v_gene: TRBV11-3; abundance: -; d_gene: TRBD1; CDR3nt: TGTGCCAGCAGCGACGGGAACGGACAGGGGATGGACGAGCAGTACTTC; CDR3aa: CASSDGNGQGMDEQYF
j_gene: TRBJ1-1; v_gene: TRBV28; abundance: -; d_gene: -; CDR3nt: TGTGCCAGCAGTTTAGATCTGGGGATGATGAACACTGAAGCTTTCTTT; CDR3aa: CASSLDLGMMNTEAFF
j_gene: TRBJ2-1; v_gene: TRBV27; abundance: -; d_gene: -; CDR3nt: TGTGCCAGCAGTTTTTTTGTAGGGGCCCAATACAATGAGCAGTTCTTC; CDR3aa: CASSFFVGAQYNEQFF
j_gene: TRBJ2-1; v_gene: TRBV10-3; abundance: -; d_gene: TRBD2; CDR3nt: TGTGCCATCAGTCGACTAGCGGATTCCTACAATGAGCAGTTCTTC; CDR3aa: CAISRLADSYNEQFF
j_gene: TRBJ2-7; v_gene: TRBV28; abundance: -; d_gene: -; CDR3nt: TGTGCCAGCAGTTTACCCGAGGGGCAAACCTACGAGCAGTACTTC; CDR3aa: CASSLPEGQTYEQYF
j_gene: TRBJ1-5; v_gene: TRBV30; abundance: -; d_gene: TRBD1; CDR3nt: TGTGCCTGGAGCAGGGGGAATAGCAATCAGCCCCAGCATTTT; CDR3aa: CAWSRGNSNQPQHF
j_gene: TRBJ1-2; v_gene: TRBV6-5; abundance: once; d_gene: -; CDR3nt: TGTGCCAGCTCGACAGGTTCGCGTGGCTACACCTTC; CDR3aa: CASSTGSRGYTF
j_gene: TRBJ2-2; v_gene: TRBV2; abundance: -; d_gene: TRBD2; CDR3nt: TGTGCCAGCAGGGGAAACCTAGCGGGACTTATCACCGGGGAGCTGTTTTTT; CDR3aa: CASRGNLAGLITGELFF
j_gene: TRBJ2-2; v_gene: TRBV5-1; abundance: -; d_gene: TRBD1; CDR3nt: TGCGCCAGCAGCTTGGCCGGGACAGCGAACACCGGGGAGCTGTTTTTT; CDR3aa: CASSLAGTANTGELFF
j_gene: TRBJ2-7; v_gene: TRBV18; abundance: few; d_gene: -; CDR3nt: TGTGCCAGCTCACCTCAGGACAGCCACTACGAGCAGTACTTC; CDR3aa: CASSPQDSHYEQYF